One sample yielded the 12 T cell receptor beta chains listed below, sequenced in a study of T-cell reconstitution after alpha-beta-depleted transplantation in children. Preparation of the TCRbeta library involved a method that used unique molecular identifiers. One entry per CDR3 protein results from TCRdb running MiXCR on the PCR reads. In the table there are almost 500,000 distinct CDR3 sequences, around 12% of which are singletons. The material was PBMCs from the stem cell graft donor, obtained from the stem cell graft. Receptor source: a human donor who donated a stem cell graft to a child with combined immunodeficiency.

This clonotype was observed a few times. The V call is TRBV6-5, the J call TRBJ2-7; maybe TRBD1 (5 bases). Germline loops: CDR1 MNHEY, CDR2 SVGAGI. With 0 bases removed from V and 1 base from J, the gap between germline ends came to 10 bases. CDR3 size: 15 residues. CDR3 region: CASSYSQGSSYEQYF. The CDR3 DNA is TGTGCCAGCAGTTACTCGCAGGGATCGTCCTACGAGCAGTACTTC.

The V call is TRBV4-3, the J call TRBJ1-6; D unresolved. CDR3 length equals 15 residues. The germline V gene encodes CDR1 LGHNA and CDR2 YSLEER. Trimming stripped 5 bases from V and 6 bases from J, with 14 bases between. The CDR3 sequence is CASSLRVSFNSPLHF. The DNA for the CDR3 is TGCGCCAGCAGCTTGCGAGTTTCGTTTAATTCACCCCTCCACTTT.

This sequence joins TRBV9 and TRBJ2-2, with D possibly matching TRBD1 (5 bases). The CDR3 sequence is 16 residues long. Germline CDR1 is SGDLS and CDR2 is YYNGEE. Trimming stripped 0 bases from V and 4 bases from J, with 13 bases between. The CDR3 here is CASSVVGAQGTGELFF. CDR3 coding DNA: TGTGCCAGCAGCGTAGTTGGCGCTCAGGGCACCGGGGAGCTGTTTTTT.

V and J are TRBV6-6 and TRBJ1-2; D is uncertain. V was pared by 6 bases and J by 4 bases, with 12 bases between. Germline CDR1 MNHNY, CDR2 SVGAGI (reference sequence). The CDR3 extends over 13 amino acids. The CDR3 region has the DNA TGTGCCAGCAGAACTCCGGGCCCCTATGGCTACACCTTC. It yields the protein CASRTPGPYGYTF.

This clonotype was seen a handful of times. The V call is TRBV7-9, the J call TRBJ2-7; D unclear. Germline lookup yields CDR1 SEHNR and CDR2 FQNEAQ (reference sequence). This CDR3 region has 16 residues. V was pared by 5 bases and J by 0 bases, with 17 bases between. CDR3 residues: CASSDPGRSSSYEQYF. DNA of the CDR3: TGTGCCAGCAGCGATCCCGGACGGTCGAGCTCCTACGAGCAGTACTTC.

This clonotype appeared many times. The CDR3 sequence: CASRRRLAVDVEQFF. DNA of the CDR3: TGTGCCAGCAGGCGTCGGCTAGCGGTCGATGTTGAGCAGTTCTTC. The chain is built from TRBV27 and TRBJ2-1, with TRBD2 matching 7 bases. The germline V gene encodes CDR1 MNHEY and CDR2 SMNVEV (reference sequence). The CDR3 totals 15 residues. With V trimmed by 6 bases and J by 9 bases, 14 bases remained unmatched.

The sample holds many counts of this clonotype. The chain couples TRBV6-2 or TRBV6-3 to TRBJ2-3; maybe TRBD2 (6 bases). This CDR3 is built from 13 residues. CDR1 is MNHEY and CDR2 is SVGEGT in the germline V gene. Trimming took 7 bases from V and 11 from J, leaving 19 bases between them. The CDR3 is CASNTPAEGKQYF. The DNA for the CDR3 is TGTGCCAGCAACACCCCAGCGGAGGGGAAGCAGTATTTT.

This clonotype was detected only a few times. The V and J genes are TRBV27 and TRBJ1-5; D remains unclear. Per germline, CDR1 MNHEY and CDR2 SMNVEV (reference sequence). This CDR3 comprises 13 residues. V was pared by 3 bases and J by 4 bases, with 7 bases between. The CDR3 loop reads CASSLVVNQPQHF. CDR3 coding DNA: TGTGCCAGCAGTTTGGTGGTGAATCAGCCCCAGCATTTT.

This clonotype appeared many times. This rearrangement joins TRBV6-2 or TRBV6-3 to TRBJ2-1; 9 bases align to TRBD1. Per germline, CDR1 MNHEY and CDR2 SVGEGT. This CDR3 is 16 amino acids long. Losses at the gene ends were 8 bases for V and 4 bases for J; bases not matched to a gene: 12. This chain's CDR3 is CASATFRDRAYNEQFF. CDR3 DNA: TGTGCCAGCGCAACGTTCCGGGACAGGGCTTACAATGAGCAGTTCTTC.

The chain recombines TRBV15 with TRBJ1-4, with 9 bases matching TRBD1. J lost 8 bases, V lost 0 bases, and 13 bases had no gene match. The V gene's germline CDR1 is LNHNV and CDR2 YYDKDF (reference sequence). The CDR3 runs 18 residues. The CDR3, as DNA: TGTGCCACCAGCAGAGAAAGAGGGACAGGGCAAGCAGAGGAAAAACTGTTTTTT. Translated: CATSRERGTGQAEEKLFF.

This clonotype was seen a handful of times. The gene calls are TRBV10-3 and TRBJ2-1, with D perhaps TRBD1 or TRBD2 (5 bases each). This CDR3 contains 10 residues. From germline, CDR1 is ENHRY and CDR2 SYGVKD. V was shortened by 10 bases and J by 10 bases, with 11 bases between the two germline ends. CDR3 residues: CATGWDEQFF. The DNA of the CDR3 is TGTGCCACGGGGTGGGACGAGCAGTTCTTC.

This clonotype was counted only a few times. The V gene is TRBV5-6, the J gene TRBJ2-2; D ambiguous. V lost 4 bases and J lost 5, with 18 bases in between. This CDR3 comprises 16 residues. CDR1 is SGHDT and CDR2 is YYEEEE in the germline V gene. CDR3 amino acids: CASSPGTGIPTGELFF. In nucleotides, the CDR3 is TGTGCCAGCAGCCCTGGCACGGGCATACCTACCGGGGAGCTGTTTTTT. Combining the CDR3 with reference TRBV5-6 and TRBJ2-2 gives the whole variable domain DAGVTQSPTHLIKTRGQQVTLRCSPKSGHDTVSWYQQALGQGPQFIFQYYEEEERQRGNFPDRFSGHQFPNYSSELNVNALLLGDSALYLCASSPGTGIPTGELFFGEGSRLTVL.